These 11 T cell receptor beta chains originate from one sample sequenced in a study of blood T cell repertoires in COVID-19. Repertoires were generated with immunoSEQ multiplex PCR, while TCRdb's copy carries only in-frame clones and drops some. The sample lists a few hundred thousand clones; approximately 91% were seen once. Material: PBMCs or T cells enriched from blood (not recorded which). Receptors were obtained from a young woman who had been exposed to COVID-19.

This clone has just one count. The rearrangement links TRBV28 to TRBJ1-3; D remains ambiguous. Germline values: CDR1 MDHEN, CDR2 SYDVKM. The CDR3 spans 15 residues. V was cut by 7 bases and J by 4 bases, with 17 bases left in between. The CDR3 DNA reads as TGTGCCAGCACCCCCCGAGGGTCCTTAGGAAACACCATATATTTT. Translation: CASTPRGSLGNTIYF.

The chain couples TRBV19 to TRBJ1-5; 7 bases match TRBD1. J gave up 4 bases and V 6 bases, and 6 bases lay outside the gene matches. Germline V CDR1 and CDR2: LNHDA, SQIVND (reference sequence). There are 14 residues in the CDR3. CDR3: CASRSGQVNQPQHF. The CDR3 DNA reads TGTGCCAGTAGAAGTGGACAGGTAAATCAGCCCCAGCATTTT.

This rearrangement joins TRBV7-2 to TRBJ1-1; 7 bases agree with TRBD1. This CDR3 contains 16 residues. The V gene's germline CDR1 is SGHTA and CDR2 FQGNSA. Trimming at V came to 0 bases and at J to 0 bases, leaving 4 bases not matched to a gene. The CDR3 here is CASSLATGTVNTEAFF. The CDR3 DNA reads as TGTGCCAGCAGCTTAGCCACCGGGACAGTGAACACTGAAGCTTTCTTT.

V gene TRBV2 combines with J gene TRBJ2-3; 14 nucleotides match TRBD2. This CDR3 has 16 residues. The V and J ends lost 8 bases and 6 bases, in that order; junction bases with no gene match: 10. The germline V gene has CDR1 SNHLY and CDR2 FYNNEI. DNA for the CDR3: TGTGCCAGCGGGAGACTAGCGGGGGGGCCGGGGGATACGCAGTATTTT. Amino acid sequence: CASGRLAGGPGDTQYF.

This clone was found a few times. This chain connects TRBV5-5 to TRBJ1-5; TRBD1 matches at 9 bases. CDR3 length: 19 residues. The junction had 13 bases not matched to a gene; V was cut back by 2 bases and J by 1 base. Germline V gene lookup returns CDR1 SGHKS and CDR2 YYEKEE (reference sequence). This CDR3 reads CASSLDPGQGLMSNQPQHF. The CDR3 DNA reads TGTGCCAGCAGCTTAGATCCGGGACAGGGCCTGATGAGCAATCAGCCCCAGCATTTT.

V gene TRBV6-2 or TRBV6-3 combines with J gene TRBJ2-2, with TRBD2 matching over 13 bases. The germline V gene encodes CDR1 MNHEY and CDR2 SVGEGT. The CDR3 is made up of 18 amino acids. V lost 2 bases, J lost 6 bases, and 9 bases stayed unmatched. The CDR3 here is CASSYPMTSGGTPGELFF. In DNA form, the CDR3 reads TGTGCCAGCAGTTACCCAATGACTAGCGGGGGGACCCCCGGGGAGCTGTTTTTT.

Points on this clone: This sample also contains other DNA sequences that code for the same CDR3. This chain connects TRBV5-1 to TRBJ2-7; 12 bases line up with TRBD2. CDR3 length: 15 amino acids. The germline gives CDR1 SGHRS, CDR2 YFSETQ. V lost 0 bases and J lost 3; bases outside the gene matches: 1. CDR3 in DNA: TGCGCCAGCAGCTTGGGACTAGCGGGAGTCTACGAGCAGTACTTC. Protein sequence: CASSLGLAGVYEQYF.

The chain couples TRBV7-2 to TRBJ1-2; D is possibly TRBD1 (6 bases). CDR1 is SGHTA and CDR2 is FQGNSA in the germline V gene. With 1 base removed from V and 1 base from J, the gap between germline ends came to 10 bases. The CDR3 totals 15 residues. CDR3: CASSLGNRDNYGYTF. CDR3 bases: TGTGCCAGCAGCTTAGGAAACAGGGATAACTATGGCTACACCTTC.

Here the CDR3 DNA reads TGTGCCAGCAGCTTCGGGGGGAATTCACCCCTCCACTTT. Translated: CASSFGGNSPLHF. The chain is built from TRBV7-8 and TRBJ1-6; the D gene is possibly TRBD1 (5 bases). Germline V CDR1 and CDR2: SGHVS, FQNEAQ. Trimming removed 3 bases from V and 7 bases from J, with 7 bases in between. The CDR3 is 13 residues long.

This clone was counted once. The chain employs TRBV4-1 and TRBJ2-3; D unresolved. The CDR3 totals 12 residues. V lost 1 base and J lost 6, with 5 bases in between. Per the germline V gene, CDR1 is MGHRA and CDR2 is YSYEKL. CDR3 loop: CASSQVLDTQYF. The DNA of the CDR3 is TGCGCCAGCAGCCAAGTCCTGGATACGCAGTATTTT.

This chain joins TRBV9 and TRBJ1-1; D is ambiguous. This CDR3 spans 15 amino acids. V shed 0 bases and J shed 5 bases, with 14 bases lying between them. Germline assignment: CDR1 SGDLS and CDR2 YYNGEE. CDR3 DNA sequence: TGTGCCAGCAGCGTAGCGGAGGTGAGGTTTACTGAAGCTTTCTTT. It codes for CASSVAEVRFTEAFF.